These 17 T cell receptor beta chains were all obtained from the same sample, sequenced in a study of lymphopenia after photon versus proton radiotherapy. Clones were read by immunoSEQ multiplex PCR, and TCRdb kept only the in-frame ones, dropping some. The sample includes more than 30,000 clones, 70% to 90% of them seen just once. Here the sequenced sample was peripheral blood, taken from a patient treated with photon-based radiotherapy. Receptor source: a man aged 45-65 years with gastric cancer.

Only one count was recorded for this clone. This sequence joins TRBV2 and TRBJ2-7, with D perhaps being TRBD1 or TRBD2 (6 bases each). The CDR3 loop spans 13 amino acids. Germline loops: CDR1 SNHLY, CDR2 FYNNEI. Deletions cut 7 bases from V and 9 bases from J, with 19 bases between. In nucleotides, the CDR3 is TGTGCCAGCATTCGGGGGCCGTATGACAGGCAGTACTTC. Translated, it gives CASIRGPYDRQYF. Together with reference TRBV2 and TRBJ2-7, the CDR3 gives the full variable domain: EPEVTQTPSHQVTQMGQEVILRCVPISNHLYFYWYRQILGQKVEFLVSFYNNEISEKSEIFDDQFSVERPDGSNFTLKIRSTKLEDSAMYFCASIRGPYDRQYFGPGTRLTVT.

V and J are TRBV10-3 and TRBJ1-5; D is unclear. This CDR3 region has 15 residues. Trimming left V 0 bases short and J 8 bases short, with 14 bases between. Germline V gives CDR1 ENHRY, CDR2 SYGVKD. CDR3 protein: CAISESVTVNEPQHF. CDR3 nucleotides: TGTGCCATCAGTGAGTCAGTGACCGTTAATGAGCCCCAGCATTTT.

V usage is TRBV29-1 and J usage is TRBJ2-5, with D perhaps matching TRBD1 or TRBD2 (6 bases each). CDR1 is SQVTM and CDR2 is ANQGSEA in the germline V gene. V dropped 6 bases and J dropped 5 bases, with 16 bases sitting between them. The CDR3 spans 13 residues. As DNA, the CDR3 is TGCAGCGTGACAATCGGGGGCTCGGAGACCCAGTACTTC. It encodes CSVTIGGSETQYF.

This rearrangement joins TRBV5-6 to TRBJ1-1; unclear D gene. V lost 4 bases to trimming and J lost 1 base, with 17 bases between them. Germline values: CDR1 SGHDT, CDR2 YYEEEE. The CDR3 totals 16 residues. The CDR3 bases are TGTGCCAGCAGCACCGGGCGGGGAACGGAGAACACTGAAGCTTTCTTT. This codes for CASSTGRGTENTEAFF.

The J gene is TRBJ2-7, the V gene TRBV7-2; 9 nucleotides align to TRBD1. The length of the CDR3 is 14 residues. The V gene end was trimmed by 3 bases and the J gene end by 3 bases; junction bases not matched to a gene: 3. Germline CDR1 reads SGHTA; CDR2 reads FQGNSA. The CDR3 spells CASSLGTGFYEQYF. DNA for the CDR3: TGTGCCAGCAGCTTGGGGACAGGGTTCTACGAGCAGTACTTC.

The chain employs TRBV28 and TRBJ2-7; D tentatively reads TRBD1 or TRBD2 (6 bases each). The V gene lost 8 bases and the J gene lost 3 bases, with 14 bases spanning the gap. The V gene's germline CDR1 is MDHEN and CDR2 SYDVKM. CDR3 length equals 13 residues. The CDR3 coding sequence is TGTGCCAGCGGACTACAGGGTCTCTACGAGCAGTACTTC. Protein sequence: CASGLQGLYEQYF. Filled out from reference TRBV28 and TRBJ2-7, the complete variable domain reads DVKVTQSSRYLVKRTGEKVFLECVQDMDHENMFWYRQDPGLGLRLIYFSYDVKMKEKGDIPEGYSVSREKKERFSLILESASTNQTSMYLCASGLQGLYEQYFGPGTRLTVT.

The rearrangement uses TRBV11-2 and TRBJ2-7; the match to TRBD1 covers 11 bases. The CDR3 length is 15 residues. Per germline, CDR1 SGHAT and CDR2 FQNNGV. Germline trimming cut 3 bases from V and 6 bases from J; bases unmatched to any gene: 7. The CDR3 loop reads CASSLGFGTGGEQYF. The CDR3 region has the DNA TGTGCCAGCAGCTTGGGGTTTGGGACAGGGGGCGAGCAGTACTTC. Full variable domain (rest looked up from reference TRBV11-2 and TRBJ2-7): EAGVAQSPRYKIIEKRQSVAFWCNPISGHATLYWYQQILGQGPKLLIQFQNNGVVDDSQLPKDRFSAERLKGVDSTLKIQPAKLEDSAVYLCASSLGFGTGGEQYFGPGTRLTVT.

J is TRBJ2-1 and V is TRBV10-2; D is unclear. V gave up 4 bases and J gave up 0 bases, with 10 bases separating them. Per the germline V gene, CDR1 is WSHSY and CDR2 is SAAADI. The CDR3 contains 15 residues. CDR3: CASSGGTPSYNEQFF. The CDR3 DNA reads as TGCGCCAGCAGTGGAGGCACACCCTCCTACAATGAGCAGTTCTTC.

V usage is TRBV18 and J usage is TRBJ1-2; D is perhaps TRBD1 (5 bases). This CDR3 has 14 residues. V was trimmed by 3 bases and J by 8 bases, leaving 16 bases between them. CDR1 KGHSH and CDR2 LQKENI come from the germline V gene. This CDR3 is CASSPLPGPAGYTF. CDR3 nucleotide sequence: TGTGCCAGCTCACCCCTCCCAGGGCCAGCGGGCTACACCTTC.

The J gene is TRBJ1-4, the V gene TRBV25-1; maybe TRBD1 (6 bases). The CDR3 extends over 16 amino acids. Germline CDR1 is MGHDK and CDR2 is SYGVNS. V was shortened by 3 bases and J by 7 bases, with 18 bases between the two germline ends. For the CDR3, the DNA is TGTGCCAGCAGTGAGGGGACAAGAAGTTCGGGTGAAAAACTGTTTTTT. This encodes CASSEGTRSSGEKLFF.

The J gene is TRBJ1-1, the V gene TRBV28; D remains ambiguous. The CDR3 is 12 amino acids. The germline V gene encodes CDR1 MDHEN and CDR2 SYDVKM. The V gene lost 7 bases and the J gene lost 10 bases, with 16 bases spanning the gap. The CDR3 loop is CASTQSPGRAFF. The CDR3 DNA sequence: TGTGCCAGCACCCAGAGCCCGGGTAGAGCTTTCTTT.

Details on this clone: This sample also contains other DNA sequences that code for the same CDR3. The CDR3 DNA reads TGTGCCAGCAGCTTGGGACAGGGTAGCAATCAGCCCCAGCATTTT. It yields the protein CASSLGQGSNQPQHF. The chain is built from TRBV7-6 and TRBJ1-5, with TRBD1 matching over 9 bases. The CDR3 covers 15 residues. The J segment lost 0 bases and the V segment lost 3 bases, leaving 0 bases of the junction unmatched. The V gene's germline CDR1 is SGHVS and CDR2 FNYEAQ.

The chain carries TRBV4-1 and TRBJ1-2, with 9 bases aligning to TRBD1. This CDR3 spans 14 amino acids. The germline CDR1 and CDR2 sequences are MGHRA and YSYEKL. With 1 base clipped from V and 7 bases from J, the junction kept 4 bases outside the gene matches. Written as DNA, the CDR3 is TGCGCCAGCAGCCAAGGGACAGGGGTCGGTGGCTACACCTTC. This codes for CASSQGTGVGGYTF.

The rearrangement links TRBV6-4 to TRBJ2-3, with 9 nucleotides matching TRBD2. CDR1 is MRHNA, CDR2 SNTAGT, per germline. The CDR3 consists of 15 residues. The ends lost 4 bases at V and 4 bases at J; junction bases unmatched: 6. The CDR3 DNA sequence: TGTGCCAGCAGTGCCACCAGCGGGAGGCCAGATACGCAGTATTTT. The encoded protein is CASSATSGRPDTQYF.

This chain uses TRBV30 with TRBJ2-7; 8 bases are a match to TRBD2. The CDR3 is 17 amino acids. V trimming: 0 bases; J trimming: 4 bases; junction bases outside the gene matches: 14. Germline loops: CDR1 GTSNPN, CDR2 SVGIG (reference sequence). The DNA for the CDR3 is TGTGCCTGGAGTGTAAAACCCGGACTAGCACCCCCTTACGAGCAGTACTTC. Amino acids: CAWSVKPGLAPPYEQYF.

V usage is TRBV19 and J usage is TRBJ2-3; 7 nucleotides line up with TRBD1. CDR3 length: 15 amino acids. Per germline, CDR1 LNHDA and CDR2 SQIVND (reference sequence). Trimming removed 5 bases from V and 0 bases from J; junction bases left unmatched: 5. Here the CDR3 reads CASSLDRASTDTQYF. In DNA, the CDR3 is TGTGCCAGTAGTCTCGACAGGGCTAGCACAGATACGCAGTATTTT.

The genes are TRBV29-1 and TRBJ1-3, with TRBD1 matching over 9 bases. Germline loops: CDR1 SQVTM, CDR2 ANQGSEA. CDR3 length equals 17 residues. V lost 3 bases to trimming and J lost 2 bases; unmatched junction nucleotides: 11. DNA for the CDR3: TGCAGCGTTGAGCTCCCGGGACAGGGATTCACTGGAAACACCATATATTTT. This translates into CSVELPGQGFTGNTIYF.